This T cell receptor (beta chain) was retrieved from a study of CD8+CD57+ T cells in acquired aplastic anemia. Study overall: Sorted CD4+ and CD8+ cells yielded about 3.1 ug of DNA on average.

It was genomic DNA that served as the template for profiling TCR beta VDJ and CDR3. A single record per CDR3 protein comes from TCRdb applying MiXCR to the reads. The sample holds 450,000 to 600,000 distinct CDR3 sequences, about a third seen once. CD8+CD57+ cell expansion had been shown by flow cytometry in patients chosen for sequencing. The patients all had a severe acquired aplastic anemia diagnosis. Each patient gave a blood sample that was collected before any therapy had been received. The CDR3 covers 13 residues. Germline values: CDR1 MNHNS, CDR2 SASEGT. Trimming cost V 4 bases and J 7 bases; bases outside gene matches: 5. This clonotype was observed many times.

The clonotype originates from a human donor with aplastic anemia. Sequenced: sorted CD4+, CD8+, or CD8+CD57+ T cells (not recorded which) from PBMCs. The genes are TRBV6-1 and TRBJ1-2; TRBD1 matches at 8 bases. This chain's CDR3 is CASSADRASGYTF. DNA for the CDR3: TGTGCCAGCAGTGCGGACAGGGCCAGTGGCTACACCTTC.